A selection of T cell receptor beta chains follows, all from one sample in a study of blood T cell repertoires in COVID-19. Sequencing was performed with immunoSEQ multiplex PCR; in TCRdb, only in-frame clones are kept and a portion is missing. The sample consists of a few hundred thousand clones, roughly 80% of them appearing once. Sequenced sample: peripheral blood. The receptors here all came from a human donor in a cohort sampled during active COVID-19. The CDR3 runs from the conserved cysteine through the conserved F or W. D genes are given only for firm matches. Size is omitted from some rows. Given values are once, few, many or a class for expanded clones.

V	D	J	size	CDR3	DNA
TRBV19	TRBD2	TRBJ2-3	once	CASTPRGLAGVNTQYF	TGTGCCAGTACCCCAAGGGGACTAGCGGGAGTAAATACGCAGTATTTT
TRBV7-2	.	TRBJ2-7	.	CASSFLRGPSYEQYF	TGTGCCAGCAGCTTTCTGCGGGGTCCGTCCTACGAGCAGTACTTC
TRBV5-1	.	TRBJ2-2	.	CASSPGERDTGELFF	TGCGCCAGCAGCCCCGGGGAGAGGGACACCGGGGAGCTGTTTTTT
TRBV5-4	.	TRBJ1-1	.	CASSLPGQNTEAFF	TGTGCCAGCAGCTTGCCGGGACAGAACACTGAAGCTTTCTTT
TRBV19	.	TRBJ2-1	.	CASAGDSFNNEQFF	TGTGCCAGTGCCGGAGACAGCTTTAACAATGAGCAGTTCTTC
TRBV5-1	TRBD1	TRBJ1-1	.	CASSPEQGARYTEAFF	TGCGCCAGCAGCCCAGAACAGGGGGCGCGGTACACTGAAGCTTTCTTT
TRBV6-2/TRBV6-3	TRBD2	TRBJ2-5	.	CASSNHLGLAGKGETQYF	TGTGCCAGCAGTAACCATTTGGGACTAGCGGGCAAAGGGGAGACCCAGTACTTC
TRBV5-5	.	TRBJ1-1	.	CASSFPGISEAFF	TGTGCCAGCAGCTTCCCGGGAATCTCTGAAGCTTTCTTT
TRBV29-1	.	TRBJ2-7	.	CSVLDYEQYF	TGCAGCGTCCTAGACTACGAGCAGTACTTC
TRBV21-1	.	TRBJ2-7	.	CASSKPNRTYEQYF	TGTGCCAGCAGCAAACCTAACAGAACCTACGAGCAGTACTTC
TRBV6-6	.	TRBJ1-1	few	CASSVVANTEAFF	TGTGCCAGCAGTGTAGTAGCGAACACTGAAGCTTTCTTT
TRBV28	.	TRBJ2-7	.	CASSSGLTYF	TGTGCCAGCAGTTCAGGGCTAACGTACTTC
TRBV5-4	TRBD2	TRBJ2-7	.	CASSRMGLADSSYEQYF	TGTGCCAGCAGCCGAATGGGACTAGCCGATAGCTCCTACGAGCAGTACTTC
TRBV7-8	TRBD1	TRBJ1-5	few	CASSRGQGYGQPQHF	TGTGCCAGCAGCCGAGGACAGGGGTACGGTCAGCCCCAGCATTTT
TRBV6-6	.	TRBJ1-1	.	CASSYSVDLNTEAFF	TGTGCCAGCAGTTACTCGGTAGATTTGAACACTGAAGCTTTCTTT
TRBV2	.	TRBJ2-2	few	CATRQGNTGELFF	TGTGCCACCCGGCAGGGTAACACCGGGGAGCTGTTTTTT
TRBV6-6	.	TRBJ1-5	.	CASSDLGRARQPQHF	TGTGCCAGCAGCGATCTGGGCAGGGCCAGGCAGCCCCAGCATTTT
TRBV5-1	.	TRBJ2-7	.	CASSTGQRTQQYF	TGCGCCAGCAGCACCGGACAGCGTACGCAGCAGTACTTC
TRBV6-5	.	TRBJ1-4	.	CASSFTGSTNEKLFF	TGTGCCAGCAGTTTTACAGGGTCAACTAATGAAAAACTGTTTTTT
TRBV7-8	TRBD1	TRBJ2-7	.	CASSLRGGLDEQYF	TGTGCCAGCAGCTTACGAGGGGGCCTAGACGAGCAGTACTTC